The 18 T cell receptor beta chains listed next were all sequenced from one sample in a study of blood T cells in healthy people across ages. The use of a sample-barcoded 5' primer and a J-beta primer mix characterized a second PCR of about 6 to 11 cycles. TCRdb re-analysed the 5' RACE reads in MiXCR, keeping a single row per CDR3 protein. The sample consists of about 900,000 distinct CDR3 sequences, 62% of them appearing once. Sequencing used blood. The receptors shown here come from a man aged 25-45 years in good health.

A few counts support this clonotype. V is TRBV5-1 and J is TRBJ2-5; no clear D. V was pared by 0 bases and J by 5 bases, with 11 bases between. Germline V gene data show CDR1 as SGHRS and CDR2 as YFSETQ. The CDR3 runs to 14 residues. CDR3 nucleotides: TGCGCCAGCAGCTTGGTTGCAGCAGAGGAGACCCAGTACTTC. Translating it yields CASSLVAAEETQYF.

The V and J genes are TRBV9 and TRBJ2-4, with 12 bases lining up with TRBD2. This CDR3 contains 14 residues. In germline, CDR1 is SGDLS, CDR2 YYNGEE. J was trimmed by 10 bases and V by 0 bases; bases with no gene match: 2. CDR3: CASSVATSGGIQYF. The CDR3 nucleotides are TGTGCCAGCAGCGTAGCTACTAGCGGGGGGATTCAGTACTTC.

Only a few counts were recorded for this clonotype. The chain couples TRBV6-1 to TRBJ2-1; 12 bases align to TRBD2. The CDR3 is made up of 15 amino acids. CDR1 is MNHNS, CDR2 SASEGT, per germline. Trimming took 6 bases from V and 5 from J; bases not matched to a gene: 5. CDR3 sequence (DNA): TGTGCCAGCAGGCACGGACTAGCGGGGAACAATGAGCAGTTCTTC. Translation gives CASRHGLAGNNEQFF.

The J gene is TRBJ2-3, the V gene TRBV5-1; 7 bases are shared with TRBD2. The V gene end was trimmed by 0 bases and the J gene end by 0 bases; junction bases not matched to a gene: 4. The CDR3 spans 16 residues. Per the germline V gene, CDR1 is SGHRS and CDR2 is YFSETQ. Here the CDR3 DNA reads TGCGCCAGCAGCTTGGCCCAGGGAGGGAGCACAGATACGCAGTATTTT. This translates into CASSLAQGGSTDTQYF.

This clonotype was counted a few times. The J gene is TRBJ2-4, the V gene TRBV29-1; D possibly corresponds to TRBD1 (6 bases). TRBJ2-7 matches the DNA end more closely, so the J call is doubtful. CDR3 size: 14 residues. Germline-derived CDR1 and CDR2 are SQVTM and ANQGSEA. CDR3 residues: CSVEDNNRAYEQYF. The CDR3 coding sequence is TGCAGCGTTGAAGATAACAACAGGGCCTACGAGCAGTACTTC.

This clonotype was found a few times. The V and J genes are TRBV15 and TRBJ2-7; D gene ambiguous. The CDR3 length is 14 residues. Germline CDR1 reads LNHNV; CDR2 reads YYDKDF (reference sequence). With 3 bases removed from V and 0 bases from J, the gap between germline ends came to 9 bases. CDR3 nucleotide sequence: TGTGCCACCAGCAGCAAACGGAGCTCCTACGAGCAGTACTTC. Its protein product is CATSSKRSSYEQYF.

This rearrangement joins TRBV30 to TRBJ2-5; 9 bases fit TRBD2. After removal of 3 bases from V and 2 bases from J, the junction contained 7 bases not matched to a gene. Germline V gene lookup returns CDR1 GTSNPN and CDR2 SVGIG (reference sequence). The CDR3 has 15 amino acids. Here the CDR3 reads CAWSTGGGEQETQYF. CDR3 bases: TGTGCCTGGAGCACAGGCGGGGGGGAACAAGAGACCCAGTACTTC.

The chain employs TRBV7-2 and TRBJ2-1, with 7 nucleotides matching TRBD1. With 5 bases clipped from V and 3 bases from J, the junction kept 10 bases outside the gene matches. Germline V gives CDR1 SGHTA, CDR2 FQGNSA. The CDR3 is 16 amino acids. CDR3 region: CASSPDRDRVYNEQFF. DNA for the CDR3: TGTGCCAGCAGCCCTGACCGAGACAGGGTCTACAATGAGCAGTTCTTC.

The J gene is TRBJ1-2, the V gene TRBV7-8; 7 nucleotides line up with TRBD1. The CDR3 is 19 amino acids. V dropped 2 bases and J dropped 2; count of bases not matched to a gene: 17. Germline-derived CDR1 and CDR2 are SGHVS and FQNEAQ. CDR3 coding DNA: TGTGCCAGCAGCTTAATTCCCCGGGGACAGAAGAAAACAAACTATGGCTACACCTTC. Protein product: CASSLIPRGQKKTNYGYTF.

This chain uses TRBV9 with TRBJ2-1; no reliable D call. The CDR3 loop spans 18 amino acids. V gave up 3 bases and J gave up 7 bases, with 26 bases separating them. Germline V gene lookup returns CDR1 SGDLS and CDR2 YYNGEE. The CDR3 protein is CASSALLGVQLSGNEQFF. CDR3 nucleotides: TGTGCCAGCAGCGCCTTATTAGGAGTCCAACTTTCCGGGAATGAGCAGTTCTTC.

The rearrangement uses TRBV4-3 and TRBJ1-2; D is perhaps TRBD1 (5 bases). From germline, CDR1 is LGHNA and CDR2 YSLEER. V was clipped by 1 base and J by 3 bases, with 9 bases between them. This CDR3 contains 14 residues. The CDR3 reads CASSQGEGYYGYTF. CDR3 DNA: TGCGCCAGCAGCCAAGGAGAGGGGTACTATGGCTACACCTTC.

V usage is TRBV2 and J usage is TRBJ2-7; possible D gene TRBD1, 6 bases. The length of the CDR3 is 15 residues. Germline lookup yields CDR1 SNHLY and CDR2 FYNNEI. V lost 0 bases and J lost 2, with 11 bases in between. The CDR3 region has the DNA TGTGCCAGCAGTGAAGCGCAGGGGACGGCCTACGAGCAGTACTTC. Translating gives CASSEAQGTAYEQYF.

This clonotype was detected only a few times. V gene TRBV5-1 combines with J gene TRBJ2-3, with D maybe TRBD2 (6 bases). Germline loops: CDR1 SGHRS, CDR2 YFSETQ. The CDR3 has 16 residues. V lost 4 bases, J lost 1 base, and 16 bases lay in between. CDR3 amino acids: CASSQRDSTGTDTQYF. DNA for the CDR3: TGCGCCAGCAGCCAGAGGGACTCCACAGGCACAGATACGCAGTATTTT.

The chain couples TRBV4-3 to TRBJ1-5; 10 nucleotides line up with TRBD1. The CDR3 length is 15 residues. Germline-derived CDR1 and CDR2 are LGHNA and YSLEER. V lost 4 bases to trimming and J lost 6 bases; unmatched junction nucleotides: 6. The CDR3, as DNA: TGCGCCAGCAGCCCAGGGACAGGGGAGTTTCAGCCCCAGCATTTT. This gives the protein CASSPGTGEFQPQHF.

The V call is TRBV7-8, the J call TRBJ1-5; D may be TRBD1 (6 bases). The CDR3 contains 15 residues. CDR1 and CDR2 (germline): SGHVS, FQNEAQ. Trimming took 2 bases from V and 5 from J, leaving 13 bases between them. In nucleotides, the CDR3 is TGTGCCAGCAGCTTAAGTGGGCCAGGGGATCAGCCCCAGCATTTT. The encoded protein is CASSLSGPGDQPQHF.

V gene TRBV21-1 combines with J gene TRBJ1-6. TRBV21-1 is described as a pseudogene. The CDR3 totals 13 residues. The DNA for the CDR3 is TGTGCCAGCAGCAATAAGGGTAATTCACCCCTCCACTTT. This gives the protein CASSNKGNSPLHF.

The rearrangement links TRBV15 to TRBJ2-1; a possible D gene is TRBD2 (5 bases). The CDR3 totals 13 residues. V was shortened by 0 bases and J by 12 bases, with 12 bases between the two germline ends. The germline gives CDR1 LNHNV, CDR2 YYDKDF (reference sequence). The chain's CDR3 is CATSRDRIGRQFF. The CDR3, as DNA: TGTGCCACCAGCAGAGATAGAATAGGGAGGCAGTTCTTC.

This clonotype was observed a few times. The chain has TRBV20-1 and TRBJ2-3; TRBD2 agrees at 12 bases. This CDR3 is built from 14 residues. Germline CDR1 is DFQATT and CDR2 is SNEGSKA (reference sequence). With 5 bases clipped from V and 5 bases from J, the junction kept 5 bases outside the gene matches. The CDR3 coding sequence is TGCAGTGCTTCTCTAGCGGGGGGGTTAGATACGCAGTATTTT. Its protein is CSASLAGGLDTQYF.